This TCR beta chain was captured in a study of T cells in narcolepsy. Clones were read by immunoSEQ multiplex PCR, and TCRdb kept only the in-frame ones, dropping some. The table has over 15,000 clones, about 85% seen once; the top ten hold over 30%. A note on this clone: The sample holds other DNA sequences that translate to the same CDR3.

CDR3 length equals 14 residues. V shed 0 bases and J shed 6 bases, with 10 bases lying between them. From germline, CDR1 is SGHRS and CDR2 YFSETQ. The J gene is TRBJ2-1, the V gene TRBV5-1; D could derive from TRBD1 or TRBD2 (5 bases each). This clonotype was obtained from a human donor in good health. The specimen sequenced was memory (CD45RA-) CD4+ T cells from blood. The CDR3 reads CASSLGGASNEQFF. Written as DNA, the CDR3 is TGCGCCAGCAGCTTGGGAGGGGCAAGCAATGAGCAGTTCTTC. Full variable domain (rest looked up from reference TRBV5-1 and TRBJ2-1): KAGVTQTPRYLIKTRGQQVTLSCSPISGHRSVSWYQQTPGQGLQFLFEYFSETQRNKGNFPGRFSGRQFSNSRSEMNVSTLELGDSALYLCASSLGGASNEQFFGPGTRLTVL.